A single sample is the source of the 14 T cell receptor beta chains below, sequenced in a study of blood T cell repertoires in COVID-19. Generated by immunoSEQ multiplex PCR, the TCRdb table keeps only in-frame clones and is missing some. The repertoire consists of 200,000 to 250,000 clones, with approximately 86% occurring once and the leading ten covering under 2%. Sequencing was carried out using PBMCs or T cells enriched from blood (not recorded which). All receptors come from a woman between 45 and 65 years old who had recovered from COVID-19.

The chain uses TRBV9 and TRBJ2-5; D possibly corresponds to TRBD2 (5 bases). Germline values: CDR1 SGDLS, CDR2 YYNGEE. V was trimmed by 0 bases and J by 2 bases, leaving 14 bases between them. This CDR3 is built from 16 residues. CDR3 residues: CASSVGVGEGQETQYF. The CDR3 bases are TGTGCCAGCAGCGTAGGGGTGGGAGAAGGTCAAGAGACCCAGTACTTC.

The chain uses TRBV5-1 and TRBJ2-1; TRBD2 matches at 7 bases. CDR3 length: 14 amino acids. The V gene's germline CDR1 is SGHRS and CDR2 YFSETQ. V lost 4 bases, J lost 5 bases, and 6 bases stayed unmatched. The CDR3 nucleotides read TGCGCCAGCAGCGAGGGACTACAGGACAATGAGCAGTTCTTC. Translated: CASSEGLQDNEQFF.

The chain uses TRBV5-6 and TRBJ2-5, with D tentatively TRBD2 (6 bases). Germline V gives CDR1 SGHDT, CDR2 YYEEEE. The length of the CDR3 is 14 residues. V was cut by 3 bases and J by 5 bases, with 14 bases left in between. CDR3 sequence reads: CASSWTGAEETQYF. CDR3 coding DNA: TGTGCCAGCAGCTGGACGGGAGCAGAGGAGACCCAGTACTTC.

The chain couples TRBV5-4 to TRBJ2-3; maybe TRBD2 (7 bases). V was shortened by 0 bases and J by 0 bases, with 11 bases between the two germline ends. The CDR3 contains 16 residues. The germline V gene has CDR1 SGHNT and CDR2 YYREEE (reference sequence). The CDR3 reads CASSLERGGSTDTQYF. As DNA, the CDR3 is TGTGCCAGCAGCTTGGAGAGGGGGGGTAGCACAGATACGCAGTATTTT.

This chain links TRBV2 with TRBJ2-1; 11 bases are shared with TRBD2. Trimming cost V 3 bases and J 4 bases; bases outside gene matches: 2. This CDR3 region has 15 residues. From germline, CDR1 is SNHLY and CDR2 FYNNEI. As DNA, the CDR3 is TGTGCCAGCAGTGAGGGACTAGCGGAATACAATGAGCAGTTCTTC. It is translated as CASSEGLAEYNEQFF.

This clone came up once. The rearrangement joins TRBV30 to TRBJ1-4; 7 nucleotides align to TRBD1. V shed 7 bases, J shed 0 bases, and the junction held 8 bases outside the gene matches. Germline CDR1 reads GTSNPN; CDR2 reads SVGIG (reference sequence). The CDR3 spans 15 residues. CDR3 sequence reads: CASKPGTATNEKLFF. CDR3 nucleotides: TGTGCCTCCAAACCCGGGACAGCAACTAATGAAAAACTGTTTTTT.

The rearrangement uses TRBV21-1 and TRBJ2-2; the table's D call TRBD1 went unverified against the DNA. TRBV21-1 is a documented pseudogene. The CDR3 sequence is 15 residues long. This CDR3 is CASRITGRYTGELFF. The CDR3 DNA sequence: TGTGCCAGCAGAATAACAGGGCGGTACACCGGGGAGCTGTTTTTT.

V usage is TRBV4-2 and J usage is TRBJ1-4; TRBD1 matches 10 bases. V lost 3 bases and J lost 3; bases outside the gene matches: 7. This CDR3 spans 17 amino acids. Looked up from germline, CDR1 is LGHNA and CDR2 is YNFKEQ. CDR3: CASSHGTGEAANEKLFF. The CDR3 DNA follows: TGTGCCAGCAGCCACGGGACAGGGGAGGCGGCTAATGAAAAACTGTTTTTT.

The chain uses TRBV6-5 and TRBJ2-2, with D tentatively TRBD1 (5 bases). Trimming removed 6 bases from V and 11 bases from J, with 16 bases in between. The CDR3 spans 13 residues. Germline V gene lookup returns CDR1 MNHEY and CDR2 SVGAGI. CDR3 bases: TGTGCCAGCAGATCCCCTTGGGGCGGTGAGCTGTTTTTT. This codes for CASRSPWGGELFF.

The chain combines TRBV10-3 with TRBJ1-3, with 7 bases fitting TRBD1. Germline CDR1 is ENHRY and CDR2 is SYGVKD. V dropped 5 bases and J dropped 0; count of bases not matched to a gene: 7. The CDR3 is 16 amino acids. CDR3 protein: CAISQTGTSSGNTIYF. CDR3 DNA: TGTGCCATCAGTCAGACAGGGACATCCTCTGGAAACACCATATATTTT.

The CDR3 loop reads CASSPGTTSYNEQFF. DNA for the CDR3: TGTGCCAGCAGCCCCGGGACTACCTCCTACAATGAGCAGTTCTTC. This chain links TRBV7-2 with TRBJ2-1; 7 positions match TRBD2. There are 15 residues in the CDR3. Germline V gene sequence: CDR1 SGHTA, CDR2 FQGNSA. V lost 5 bases and J lost 0; bases outside the gene matches: 4.

The table lists this clone with a few counts. V and J are TRBV9 and TRBJ2-7; 14 nucleotides line up with TRBD2. Germline CDR1 reads SGDLS; CDR2 reads YYNGEE. The V gene end was trimmed by 3 bases and the J gene end by 4 bases; junction bases not matched to a gene: 6. CDR3 length equals 16 residues. The CDR3 here is CASSDGTSGSLYEQYF. For the CDR3, the DNA is TGTGCCAGCAGCGACGGGACTAGCGGGAGTCTTTACGAGCAGTACTTC.

The chain has TRBV7-9 and TRBJ2-1; possibly TRBD1 for D (5 bases). Between the trimmed V and J ends, which lost 3 bases and 9 bases, there was a span of 18 bases. CDR1 and CDR2 from the germline V gene are SEHNR and FQNEAQ (reference sequence). The CDR3 has 15 amino acids. The chain's CDR3 is CASSFGDDKQGEQFF. The CDR3 DNA reads as TGTGCCAGCAGCTTTGGGGATGATAAGCAGGGTGAGCAGTTCTTC.

Here the CDR3 reads CASTSGTGTDTQYF. The CDR3 DNA is TGTGCCAGCACGAGCGGGACCGGCACAGATACGCAGTATTTT. The J gene is TRBJ2-3, the V gene TRBV27, with TRBD2 identical over 7 bases. CDR1 is MNHEY and CDR2 is SMNVEV in the germline V gene (reference sequence). This CDR3 spans 14 amino acids. The ends lost 7 bases at V and 1 base at J; junction bases unmatched: 5.